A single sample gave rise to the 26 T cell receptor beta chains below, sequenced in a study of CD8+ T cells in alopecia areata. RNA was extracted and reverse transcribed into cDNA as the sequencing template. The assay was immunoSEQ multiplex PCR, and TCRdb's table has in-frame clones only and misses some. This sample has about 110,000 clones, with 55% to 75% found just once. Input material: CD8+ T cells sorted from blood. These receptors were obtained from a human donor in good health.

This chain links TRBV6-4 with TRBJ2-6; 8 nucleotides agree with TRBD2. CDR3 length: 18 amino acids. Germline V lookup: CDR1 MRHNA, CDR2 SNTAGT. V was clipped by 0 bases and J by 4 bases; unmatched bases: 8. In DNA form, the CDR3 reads TGTGCCAGCAGTGACTCAACGGGGGGGCTTGGCGGGGCCAACGTCCTGACTTTC. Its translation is CASSDSTGGLGGANVLTF.

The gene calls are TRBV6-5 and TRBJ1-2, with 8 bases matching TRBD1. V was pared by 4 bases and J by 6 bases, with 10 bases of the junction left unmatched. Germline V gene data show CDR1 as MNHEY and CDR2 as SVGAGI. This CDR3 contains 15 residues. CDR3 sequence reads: CASSLRETGANGYTF. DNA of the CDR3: TGTGCCAGCAGTTTAAGGGAGACAGGGGCCAATGGCTACACCTTC.

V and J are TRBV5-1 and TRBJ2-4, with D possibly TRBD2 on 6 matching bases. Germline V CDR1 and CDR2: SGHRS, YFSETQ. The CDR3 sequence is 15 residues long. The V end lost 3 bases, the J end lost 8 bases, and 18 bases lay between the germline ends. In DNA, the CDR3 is TGCGCCAGCAGCTCCCTCCCGGGGTGGAGGGACATTCAGTACTTC. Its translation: CASSSLPGWRDIQYF.

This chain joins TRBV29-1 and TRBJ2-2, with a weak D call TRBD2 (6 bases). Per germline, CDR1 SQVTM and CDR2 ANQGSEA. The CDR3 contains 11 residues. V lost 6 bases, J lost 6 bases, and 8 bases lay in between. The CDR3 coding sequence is TGCAGCGTGGGGGACTCCGGGGAGCTGTTTTTT. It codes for CSVGDSGELFF.

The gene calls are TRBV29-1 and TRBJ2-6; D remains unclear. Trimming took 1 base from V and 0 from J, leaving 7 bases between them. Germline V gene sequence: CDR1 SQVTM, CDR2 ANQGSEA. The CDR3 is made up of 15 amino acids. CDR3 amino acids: CSVEGGPSGANVLTF. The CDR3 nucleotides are TGCAGCGTTGAAGGTGGGCCCTCTGGGGCCAACGTCCTGACTTTC.

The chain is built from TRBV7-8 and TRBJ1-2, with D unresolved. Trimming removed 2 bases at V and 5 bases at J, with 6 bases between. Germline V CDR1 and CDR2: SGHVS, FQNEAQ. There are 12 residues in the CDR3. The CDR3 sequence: CASSLTSYGYTF. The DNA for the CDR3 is TGTGCCAGCAGCTTAACTTCATATGGCTACACCTTC.

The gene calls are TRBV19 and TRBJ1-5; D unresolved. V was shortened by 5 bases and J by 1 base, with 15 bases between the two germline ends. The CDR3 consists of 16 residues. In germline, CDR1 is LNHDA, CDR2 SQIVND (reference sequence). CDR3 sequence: CASSPPGGVSNQPQHF. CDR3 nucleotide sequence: TGTGCCAGTAGTCCCCCGGGCGGGGTGAGCAATCAGCCCCAGCATTTT.

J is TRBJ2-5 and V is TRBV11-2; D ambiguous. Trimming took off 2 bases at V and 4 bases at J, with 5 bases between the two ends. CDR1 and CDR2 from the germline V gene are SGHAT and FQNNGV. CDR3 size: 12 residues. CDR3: CASSLTGETQYF. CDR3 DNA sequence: TGTGCCAGCAGCTTAACCGGAGAGACCCAGTACTTC.

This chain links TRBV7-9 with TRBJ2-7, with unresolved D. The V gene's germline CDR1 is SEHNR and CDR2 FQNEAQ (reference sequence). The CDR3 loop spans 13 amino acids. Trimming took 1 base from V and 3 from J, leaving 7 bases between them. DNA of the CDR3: TGTGCCAGCAGCTTAGATCCGTACTACGAGCAGTACTTC. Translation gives CASSLDPYYEQYF.

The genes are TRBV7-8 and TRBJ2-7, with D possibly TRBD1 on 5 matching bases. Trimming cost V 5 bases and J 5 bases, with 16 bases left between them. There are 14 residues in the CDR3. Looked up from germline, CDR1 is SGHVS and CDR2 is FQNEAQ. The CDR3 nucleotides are TGTGCCAGCAGCCTAACAGGATCGAGCCACGAGCAGTACTTC. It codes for CASSLTGSSHEQYF.

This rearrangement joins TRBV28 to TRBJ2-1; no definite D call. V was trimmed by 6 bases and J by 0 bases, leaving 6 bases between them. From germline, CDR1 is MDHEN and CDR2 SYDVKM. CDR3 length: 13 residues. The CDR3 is CASSLVSYNEQFF. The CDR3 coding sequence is TGTGCCAGCAGCCTTGTCTCCTACAATGAGCAGTTCTTC.

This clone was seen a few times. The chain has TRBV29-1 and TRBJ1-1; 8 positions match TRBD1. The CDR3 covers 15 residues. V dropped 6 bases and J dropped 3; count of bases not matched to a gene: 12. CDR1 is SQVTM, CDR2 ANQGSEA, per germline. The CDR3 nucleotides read TGCAGCGTGGAAACAGGGGGACGATTGGACACTGAAGCTTTCTTT. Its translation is CSVETGGRLDTEAFF.

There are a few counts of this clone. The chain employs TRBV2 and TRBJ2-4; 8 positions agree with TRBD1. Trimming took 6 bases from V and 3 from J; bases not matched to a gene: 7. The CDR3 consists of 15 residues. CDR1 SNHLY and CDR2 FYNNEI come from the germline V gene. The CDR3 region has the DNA TGTGCCAGCAGGAAAGGACAGGGTCGCAAAAACATTCAGTACTTC. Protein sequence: CASRKGQGRKNIQYF.

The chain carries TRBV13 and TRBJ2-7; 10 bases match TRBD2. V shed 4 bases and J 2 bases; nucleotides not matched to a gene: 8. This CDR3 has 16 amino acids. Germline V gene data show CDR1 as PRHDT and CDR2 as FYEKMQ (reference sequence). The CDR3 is CASSSTTSGEAYEQYF. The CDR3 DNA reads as TGTGCCAGCAGCTCCACCACTAGCGGGGAAGCCTACGAGCAGTACTTC.

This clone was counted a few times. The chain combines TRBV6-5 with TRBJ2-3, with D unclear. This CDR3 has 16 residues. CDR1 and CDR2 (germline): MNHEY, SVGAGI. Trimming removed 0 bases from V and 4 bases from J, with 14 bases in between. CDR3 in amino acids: CASSYSGFRLSDTQYF. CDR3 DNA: TGTGCCAGCAGTTACTCTGGGTTCAGGTTATCAGATACGCAGTATTTT.

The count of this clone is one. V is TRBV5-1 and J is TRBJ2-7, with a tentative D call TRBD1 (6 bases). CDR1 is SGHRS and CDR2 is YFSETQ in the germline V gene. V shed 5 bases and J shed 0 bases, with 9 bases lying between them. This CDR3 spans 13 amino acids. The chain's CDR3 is CASSGDTSYEQYF. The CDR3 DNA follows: TGCGCCAGCAGTGGGGACACCTCCTACGAGCAGTACTTC.

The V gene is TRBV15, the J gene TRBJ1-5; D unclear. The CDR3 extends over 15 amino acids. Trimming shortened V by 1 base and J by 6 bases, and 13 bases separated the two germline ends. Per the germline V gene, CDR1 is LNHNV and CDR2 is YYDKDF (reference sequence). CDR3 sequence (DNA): TGTGCCACCAGCAGAGGCGAATTTTGGGCTCAGCCCCAGCATTTT. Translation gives CATSRGEFWAQPQHF.

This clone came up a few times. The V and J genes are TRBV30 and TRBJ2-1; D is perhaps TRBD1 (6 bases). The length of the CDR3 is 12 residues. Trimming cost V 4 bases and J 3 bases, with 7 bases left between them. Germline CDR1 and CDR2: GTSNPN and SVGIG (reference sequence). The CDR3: CAWTDSYNEQFF. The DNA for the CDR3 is TGTGCCTGGACGGACAGCTACAATGAGCAGTTCTTC.

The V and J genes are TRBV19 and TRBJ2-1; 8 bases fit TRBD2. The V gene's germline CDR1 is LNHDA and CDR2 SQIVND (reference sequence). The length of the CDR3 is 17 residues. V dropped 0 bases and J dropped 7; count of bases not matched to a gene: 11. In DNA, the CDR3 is TGTGCCAGTAGTATAGATCTCACGGGGGGGAGTGATAATGAGCAGTTCTTC. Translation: CASSIDLTGGSDNEQFF.

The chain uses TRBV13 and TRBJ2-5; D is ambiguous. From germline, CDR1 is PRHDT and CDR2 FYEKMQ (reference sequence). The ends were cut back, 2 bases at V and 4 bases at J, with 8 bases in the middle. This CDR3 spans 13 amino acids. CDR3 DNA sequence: TGTGCCAGCAGCTTAACAAGGGCAGAGACCCAGTACTTC. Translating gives CASSLTRAETQYF.

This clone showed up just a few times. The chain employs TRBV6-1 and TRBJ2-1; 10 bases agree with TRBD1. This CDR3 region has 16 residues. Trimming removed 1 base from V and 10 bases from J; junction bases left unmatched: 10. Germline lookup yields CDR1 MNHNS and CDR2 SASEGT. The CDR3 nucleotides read TGTGCCAGCAGTGAAGGGGTGGGACAGGGGCCAGGGGAGCAGTTCTTC. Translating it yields CASSEGVGQGPGEQFF.

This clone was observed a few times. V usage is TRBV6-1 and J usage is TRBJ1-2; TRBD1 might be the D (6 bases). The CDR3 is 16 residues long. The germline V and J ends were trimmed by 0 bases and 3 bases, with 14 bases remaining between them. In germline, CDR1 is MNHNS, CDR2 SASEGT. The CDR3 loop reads CASSEASGGPHYGYTF. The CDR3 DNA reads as TGTGCCAGCAGTGAAGCATCCGGGGGGCCGCACTATGGCTACACCTTC.

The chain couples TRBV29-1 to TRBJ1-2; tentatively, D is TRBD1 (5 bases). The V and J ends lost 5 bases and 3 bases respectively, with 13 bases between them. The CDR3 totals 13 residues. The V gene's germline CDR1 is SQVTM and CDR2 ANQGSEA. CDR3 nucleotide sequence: TGCAGCGTTCTTGGGACCGGGGACTATGGCTACACCTTC. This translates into CSVLGTGDYGYTF.

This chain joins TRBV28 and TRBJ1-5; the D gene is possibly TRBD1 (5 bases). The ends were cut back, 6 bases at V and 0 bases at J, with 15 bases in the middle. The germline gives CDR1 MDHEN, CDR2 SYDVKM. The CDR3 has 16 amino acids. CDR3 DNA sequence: TGTGCCAGCAGCTTCCCGACAGTCTATAGCAATCAGCCCCAGCATTTT. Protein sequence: CASSFPTVYSNQPQHF.

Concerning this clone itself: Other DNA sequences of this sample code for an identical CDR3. CDR3 DNA: TGTGCCAGCAGCTTTACAGGGGAGGAGCAGTACTTC. Its translation is CASSFTGEEQYF. The chain couples TRBV5-4 to TRBJ2-7, with TRBD1 matching 7 bases. The length of the CDR3 is 12 residues. With V trimmed by 2 bases and J by 7 bases, 3 bases remained unmatched. Germline loops: CDR1 SGHNT, CDR2 YYREEE (reference sequence). The full variable domain, completed using reference TRBV5-4 and TRBJ2-7, is ETGVTQSPTHLIKTRGQQVTLRCSSQSGHNTVSWYQQALGQGPQFIFQYYREEENGRGNFPPRFSGLQFPNYSSELNVNALELDDSALYLCASSFTGEEQYFGPGTRLTVT.

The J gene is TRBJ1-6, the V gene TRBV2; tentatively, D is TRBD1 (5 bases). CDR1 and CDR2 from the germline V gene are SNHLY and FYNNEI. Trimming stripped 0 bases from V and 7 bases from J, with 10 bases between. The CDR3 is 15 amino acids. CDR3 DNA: TGTGCCAGCAGTGAAGCGTCCAGGGTCAATTCACCCCTCCACTTT. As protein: CASSEASRVNSPLHF. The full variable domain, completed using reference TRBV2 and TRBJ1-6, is EPEVTQTPSHQVTQMGQEVILRCVPISNHLYFYWYRQILGQKVEFLVSFYNNEISEKSEIFDDQFSVERPDGSNFTLKIRSTKLEDSAMYFCASSEASRVNSPLHFGNGTRLTVT.